A single count supports the clone carrying this T cell receptor beta chain. This sample was included in a study of shared clonotypes between healthy human individuals. This CDR3 comprises 14 residues. CDR1 is SGHKS and CDR2 is YYEKEE in the germline V gene (reference sequence). V was cut by 3 bases and J by 8 bases, with 17 bases left in between. Measured with immunoSEQ multiplex PCR; TCRdb has only the in-frame clones, and not every one. The sample has 2,500,000 or so clones, roughly 93% seen once. Material: naive CD4+ T cells from PBMCs. The subset here: CD45RA+ positively selected. The receptor comes from a man aged 18 to 30 in good health. Some clones in this sample may be carry-over from other donors' samples. V gene TRBV5-5 combines with J gene TRBJ1-2; D gene unclear. As DNA, the CDR3 is TGTGCCAGCAGCTCTGAACGGAGGTCGGGCGGCTACACCTTC. It encodes CASSSERRSGGYTF. Full variable domain (outside the CDR3, taken from reference TRBV5-5 and TRBJ1-2): DAGVTQSPTHLIKTRGQQVTLRCSPISGHKSVSWYQQVLGQGPQFIFQYYEKEERGRGNFPDRFSARQFPNYSSELNVNALLLGDSALYLCASSSERRSGGYTFGSGTRLTVV.